The entry that follows covers one T cell receptor beta chain sequence. Other nucleotide sequences from this sample produce the same CDR3. V lost 6 bases, J lost 0 bases, and 6 bases lay in between. CDR1 and CDR2 (germline): SQVTM, ANQGSEA. This CDR3 region has 12 residues. The data belong to a study of OX40 agonist ivuxolimab in advanced cancers. The protocol was immunoSEQ multiplex PCR, while the TCRdb copy is restricted to in-frame clones and leaves out a portion. The sample carries about 89,000 clones, about 88% recorded once. Sequenced material: CD4+ or CD8+ T cells sorted from blood, taken in a trial of the OX40 agonist ivuxolimab. The rearrangement links TRBV29-1 to TRBJ1-5, with a tentative D call TRBD1 (5 bases). The origin of this receptor is an adult with an advanced solid tumor such as melanoma, head and neck, liver or kidney cancer. CDR3 region: CSVGGSNQPQHF. CDR3 nucleotide sequence: TGCAGCGTGGGGGGTAGCAATCAGCCCCAGCATTTT.